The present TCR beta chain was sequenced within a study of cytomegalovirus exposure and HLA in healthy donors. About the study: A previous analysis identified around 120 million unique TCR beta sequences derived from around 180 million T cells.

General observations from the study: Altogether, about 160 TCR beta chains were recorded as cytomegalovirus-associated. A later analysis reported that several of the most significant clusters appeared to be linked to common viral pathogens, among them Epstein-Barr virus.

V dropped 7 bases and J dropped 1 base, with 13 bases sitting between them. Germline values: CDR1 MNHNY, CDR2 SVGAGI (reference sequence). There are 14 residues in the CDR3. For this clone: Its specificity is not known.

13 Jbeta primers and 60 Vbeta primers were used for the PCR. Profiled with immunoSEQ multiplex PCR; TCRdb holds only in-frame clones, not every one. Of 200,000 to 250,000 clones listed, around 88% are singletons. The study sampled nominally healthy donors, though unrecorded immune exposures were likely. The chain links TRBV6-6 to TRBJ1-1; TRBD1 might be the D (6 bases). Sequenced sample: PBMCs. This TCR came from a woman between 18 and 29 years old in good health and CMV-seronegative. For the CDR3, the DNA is TGTGCCAGCACCTGGGACAAAAAGAACACTGAAGCTTTCTTT. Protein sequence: CASTWDKKNTEAFF.